What follows describes a single TCR beta chain. Its antigen is unknown. No clone much larger than this one lies a single base away; base qualities are absent. From V the trimming removes 2 bases and from J it removes 1 base, while the gene matches leave 3 bases of the junction unaccounted for. There are 15 amino acids in the CDR3, from cysteine to phenylalanine inclusive. The retained sequence is limited to the CDR3, 45 bases, with the frame set at the first base. CDR1 and CDR2 were assigned from the germline V gene as MNHEY and SVGAGI. Using the deep immunoSEQ assay, multiplex PCR amplified TCR CDR3 regions from genomic DNA. For each cell subset, the extracted genomic DNA was distributed evenly across all wells of several immunoSEQ 96-well plates, and each plate served as one replicate. Each replicate PCR for sorted subsets received about 210 ng genomic DNA, equal to tens of thousands of T cell genomes. Purified libraries were measured with a Qubit 3.0 fluorometer, size-checked on a Bioanalyzer 2100, and measured again with the KAPA Library Quantification kit. Every immunoSEQ 96-well plate was sequenced on a separate single-read 150-cycle Illumina NextSeq 550 flow cell. As for how the authors treated the data: Because the immunoSEQ output held only junctional sequences and lacked quality scores, the filtering could not match the filtering applied to full-length reads. Sequences were annotated with PyIR, a Python wrapper for IgBLAST v1.9, and V/J genes and CDR3 were assigned using IMGT germline references. Any read was removed if the V/J assignment was weak (E-value above 1e-6), the CDR3 was missing, or the read contained stop codons, out-of-frame junctions, or ambiguous translated residues. V3J clonotypes were defined as sequences sharing an identical inferred V gene, J gene, and CDR3 amino acid sequence. The percentage overlap between two repertoires was calculated by dividing the number of shared unique clonotypes by the size of the smaller repertoire. Richness of each repertoire was evaluated using RTK rarefaction, the Chao1 estimator, and Recon v2.1 estimates of unobserved clonotypes. OLGA was used to compute generation probabilities for all TCRbeta clonotypes that the gDNA method yielded from a handful of donors. TCRdb limited this immuneACCESS table to in-frame rearrangements with V and J called. A share of clones is missing; checked studies link under half to unresolved V genes, and the rest is unexplained. V and J calls and clone size are copied from that table; D and trimming were computed from the DNA. For this sample there are 550,000 to 850,000 clones; 55% to 80% appear just once. More than 1.5% of the sample comes from the top ten.

Donors were healthy HIV-negative adults with no recently reported acute infections or vaccinations. All donors were Caucasian adults living in Nashville, Tennessee, USA. CD4+ T cells were enriched by magnetic negative selection, after which naive cells were positively selected on CD45RA and the negative fraction was taken as the memory subset. Blood was collected by leukapheresis, and PBMCs were isolated by Ficoll-Histopaque density gradient centrifugation and then cryopreserved in liquid nitrogen vapor phase. Analytical flow cytometry was used to check the purity and quantity of each magnetically sorted T cell population. From each sorted fraction, genomic DNA was isolated and quantified by UV absorbance on a Nanodrop 2000c. These data are taken from a study of shared clonotypes between healthy human individuals (TCRdb year 2020). Background on the whole study: Three men and two women, aged 18 to 49 years, made up the cohort. For each donor, CD4 naive and CD4 memory were each given three plates, CD8 naive was given two plates, and CD8 memory was given one plate. The study deeply sequenced blood TCR repertoires of 5 or 6 healthy adults to estimate repertoire size and the extent of clonotype sharing between individuals. To increase sequencing depth and limit assay-specific biases, different laboratories used diverse techniques to prepare libraries and sequence TCR repertoires. Per donor, leukapheresis produced somewhere between about 0.9 and 9.5 billion PBMCs. The paper's findings and limits, for the study overall: Higher generation probabilities were observed for clonotypes shared by all four sorted-subset donors than for non-shared clonotypes. When a few donors were compared, the shared fraction of clonotypes was roughly 4.8% for naive CD4, around 4% for naive CD8, 2% to 2.5% for memory CD4, and roughly 0.43% for memory CD8. Sampling was restricted to blood, and TCR repertoires in tissue are likely to differ from TCR repertoires in blood. Incomplete sequencing was indicated by rarefaction of sorted-subset datasets, despite the large sequencing depth. Because the study included a small number of donors, the genetic and exposure-history diversity represented was limited. Pairwise subsampling indicated that sequencing depth was expected to affect the degree of clonotype sharing among donors. Naive subsets generally had larger estimated clonotype richness than memory subsets.

Here the chain combines TRBV6-5 and TRBJ2-7, and TRBD1 matches 9 of the central bases. This receptor was taken from a woman aged 30 to 39 in good health. The sequenced sample was memory CD4+ T cells sorted from blood. The cell subset or site label, read with the paper, signifies: CD45RA-negative fraction. This receptor has the CDR3 CASSYAGQGSYEQYF. Here is the DNA: TGTGCCAGCAGTTACGCGGGACAGGGATCCTACGAGCAGTACTTC.